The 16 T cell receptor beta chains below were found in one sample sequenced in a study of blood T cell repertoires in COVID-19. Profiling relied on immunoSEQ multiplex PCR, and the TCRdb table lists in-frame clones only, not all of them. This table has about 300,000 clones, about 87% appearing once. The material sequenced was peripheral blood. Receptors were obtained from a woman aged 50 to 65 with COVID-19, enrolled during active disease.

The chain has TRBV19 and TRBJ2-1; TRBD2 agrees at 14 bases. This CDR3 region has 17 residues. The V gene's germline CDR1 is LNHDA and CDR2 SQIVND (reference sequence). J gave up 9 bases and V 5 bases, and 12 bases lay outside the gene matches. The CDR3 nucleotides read TGTGCCAGTAGTCCGGGGACTAGCGGGAGAGTAGCGGGTGAGCAGTTCTTC. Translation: CASSPGTSGRVAGEQFF. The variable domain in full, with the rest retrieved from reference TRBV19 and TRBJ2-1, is DGGITQSPKYLFRKEGQNVTLSCEQNLNHDAMYWYRQDPGQGLRLIYYSQIVNDFQKGDIAEGYSVSREKKESFPLTVTSAQKNPTAFYLCASSPGTSGRVAGEQFFGPGTRLTVL.

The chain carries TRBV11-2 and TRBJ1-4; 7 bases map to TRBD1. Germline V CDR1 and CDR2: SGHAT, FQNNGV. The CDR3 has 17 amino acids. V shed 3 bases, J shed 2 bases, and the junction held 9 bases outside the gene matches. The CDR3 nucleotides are TGTGCCAGCAGCTTTGGCAGGGGGAGGTCCACTAATGAAAAACTGTTTTTT. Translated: CASSFGRGRSTNEKLFF.

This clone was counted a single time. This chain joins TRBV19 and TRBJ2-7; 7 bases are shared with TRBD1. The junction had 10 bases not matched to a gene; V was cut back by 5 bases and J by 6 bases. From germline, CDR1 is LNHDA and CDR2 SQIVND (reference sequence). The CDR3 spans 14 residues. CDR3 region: CASSLQDRVSEQYF. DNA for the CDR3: TGTGCCAGTAGTTTACAAGACAGGGTGAGCGAGCAGTACTTC.

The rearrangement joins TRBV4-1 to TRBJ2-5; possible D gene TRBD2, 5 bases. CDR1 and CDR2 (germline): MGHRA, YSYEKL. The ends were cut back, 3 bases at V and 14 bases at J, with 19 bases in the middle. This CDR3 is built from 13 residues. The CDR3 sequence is CASSHQGLPGVYF. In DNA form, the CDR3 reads TGCGCCAGCAGCCACCAAGGACTTCCGGGCGTTTACTTC.

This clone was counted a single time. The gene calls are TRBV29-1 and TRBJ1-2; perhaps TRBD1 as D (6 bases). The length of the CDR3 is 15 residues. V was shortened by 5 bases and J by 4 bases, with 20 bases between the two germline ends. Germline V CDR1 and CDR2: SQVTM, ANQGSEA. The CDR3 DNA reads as TGCAGCGTTCCCAATTCCGGGACAATGATCTATGGCTACACCTTC. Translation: CSVPNSGTMIYGYTF.

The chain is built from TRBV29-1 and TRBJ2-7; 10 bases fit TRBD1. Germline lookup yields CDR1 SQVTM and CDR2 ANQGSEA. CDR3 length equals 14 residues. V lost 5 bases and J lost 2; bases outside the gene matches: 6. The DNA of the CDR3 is TGCAGCGTTCTAGGACAGGGGGTAACCTACGAGCAGTACTTC. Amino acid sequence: CSVLGQGVTYEQYF.

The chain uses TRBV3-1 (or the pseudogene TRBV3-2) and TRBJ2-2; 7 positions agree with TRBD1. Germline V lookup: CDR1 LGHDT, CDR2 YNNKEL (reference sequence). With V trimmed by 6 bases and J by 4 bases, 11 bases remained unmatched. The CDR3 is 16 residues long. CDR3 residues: CASRRNTGASTGELFF. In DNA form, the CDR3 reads TGTGCCAGCAGGCGTAATACAGGGGCCAGCACCGGGGAGCTGTTTTTT.

CDR3 nucleotide sequence: TGTGCCAGCAGCTTTAGCGTCTCCTACAATGAGCAGTTCTTC. This translates into CASSFSVSYNEQFF. This chain connects TRBV7-9 to TRBJ2-1, with D tentatively TRBD2 (5 bases). Between the trimmed V and J ends, which lost 3 bases and 0 bases, there was a span of 6 bases. This CDR3 has 14 residues. Germline V gives CDR1 SEHNR, CDR2 FQNEAQ (reference sequence).

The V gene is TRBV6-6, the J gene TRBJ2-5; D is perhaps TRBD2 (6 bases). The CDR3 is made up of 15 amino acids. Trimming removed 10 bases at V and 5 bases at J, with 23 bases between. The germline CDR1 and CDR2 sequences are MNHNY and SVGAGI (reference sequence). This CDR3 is CATLTPKLASETQYF. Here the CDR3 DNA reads TGTGCCACCCTAACCCCCAAACTAGCTTCGGAGACCCAGTACTTC.

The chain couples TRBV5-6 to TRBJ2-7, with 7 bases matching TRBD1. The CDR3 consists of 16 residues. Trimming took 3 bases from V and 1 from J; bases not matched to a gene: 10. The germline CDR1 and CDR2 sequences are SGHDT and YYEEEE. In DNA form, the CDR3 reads TGTGCCAGCAGCTCAACCGGGACAGCACGGTCCTACGAGCAGTACTTC. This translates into CASSSTGTARSYEQYF. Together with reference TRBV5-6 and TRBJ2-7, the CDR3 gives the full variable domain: DAGVTQSPTHLIKTRGQQVTLRCSPKSGHDTVSWYQQALGQGPQFIFQYYEEEERQRGNFPDRFSGHQFPNYSSELNVNALLLGDSALYLCASSSTGTARSYEQYFGPGTRLTVT.

The CDR3 DNA follows: TGTGCTAGTGGGTCACCCAACGGACAGGGGAATTACAATGAGCAGTTCTTC. This translates into CASGSPNGQGNYNEQFF. The gene calls are TRBV12-5 and TRBJ2-1, with 9 positions matching TRBD1. Trimming removed 6 bases from V and 4 bases from J; junction bases left unmatched: 13. The CDR3 is made up of 17 amino acids. Germline loops: CDR1 LGHNT, CDR2 FRNRAP.

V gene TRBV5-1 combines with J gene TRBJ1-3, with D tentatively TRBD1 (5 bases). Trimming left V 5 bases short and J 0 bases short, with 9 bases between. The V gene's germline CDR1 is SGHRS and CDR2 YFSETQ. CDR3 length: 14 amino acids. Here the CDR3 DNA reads TGCGCCAGCAGGGAGGGGACCTCTGGAAACACCATATATTTT. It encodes CASREGTSGNTIYF.

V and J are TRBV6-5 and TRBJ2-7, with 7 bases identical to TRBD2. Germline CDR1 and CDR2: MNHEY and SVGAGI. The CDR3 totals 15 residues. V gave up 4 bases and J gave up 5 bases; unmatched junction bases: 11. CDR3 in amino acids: CASSSLGGSVDEQYF. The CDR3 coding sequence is TGTGCCAGCAGTTCCTTGGGCGGGAGCGTCGACGAGCAGTACTTC.

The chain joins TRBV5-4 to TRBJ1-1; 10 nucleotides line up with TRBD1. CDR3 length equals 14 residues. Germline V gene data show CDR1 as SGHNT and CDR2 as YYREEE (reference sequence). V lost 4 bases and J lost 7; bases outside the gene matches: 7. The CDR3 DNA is TGTGCCAGCAGCAAAGCCGGGACAGGGGTTGAAGCTTTCTTT. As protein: CASSKAGTGVEAFF.

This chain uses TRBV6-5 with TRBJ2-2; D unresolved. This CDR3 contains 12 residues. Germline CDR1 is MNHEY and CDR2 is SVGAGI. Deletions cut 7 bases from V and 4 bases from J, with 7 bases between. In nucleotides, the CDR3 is TGTGCCAGCACCAAATCCACCGGGGAGCTGTTTTTT. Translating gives CASTKSTGELFF.

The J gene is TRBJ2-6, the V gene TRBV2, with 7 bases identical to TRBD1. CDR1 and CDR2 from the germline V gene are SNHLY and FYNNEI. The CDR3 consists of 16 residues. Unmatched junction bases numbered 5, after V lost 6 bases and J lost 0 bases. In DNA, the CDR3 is TGTGCCAGCAGCCCCGGGACAGCCTCTGGGGCCAACGTCCTGACTTTC. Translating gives CASSPGTASGANVLTF. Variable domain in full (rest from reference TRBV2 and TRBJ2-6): EPEVTQTPSHQVTQMGQEVILRCVPISNHLYFYWYRQILGQKVEFLVSFYNNEISEKSEIFDDQFSVERPDGSNFTLKIRSTKLEDSAMYFCASSPGTASGANVLTFGAGSRLTVL.